This T cell receptor beta chain is from a study of T-cell reconstitution after alpha-beta-depleted transplantation in children. Findings of the study overall: Expanded clones from the graft, numbering several hundred, reportedly supplied alpha-beta T cells about two months after transplant. Certain patients had high TCRbeta diversity at day 60, and it came from recipient T cells and thymic progenitors that survived. It was newly produced T cells that mostly accounted for T-cell counts and diversity one year after transplant.

CDR1 and CDR2 from the germline V gene are LGHDT and YNNKEL (reference sequence). V was clipped by 4 bases and J by 9 bases, with 19 bases between them. This CDR3 contains 15 residues. Worth noting for this clonotype: What it recognizes is unknown.

It was with unique molecular identifiers that the TCRbeta library was prepared. TCRdb redid the calling of the PCR reads with MiXCR, one entry per CDR3 protein. The data hold about 340,000 distinct CDR3 sequences, with around 15% observed a single time. The sequence was obtained from a male patient between 2 and 10 years old who had a stem cell transplant for acute lymphoblastic leukemia, so the T cells may come from the graft donor. The chain links TRBV3-1 to TRBJ2-1; D is perhaps TRBD2 (6 bases). The material was PBMCs, mostly from graft donor cells, obtained 360 days after TCRalphabeta/CD19-depleted stem cell transplant. CDR3 in DNA: TGTGCCAGCAGCCTCAACCCGGGCGGGATCGGTGAGCAGTTCTTC. Translated: CASSLNPGGIGEQFF.